The clone carrying this T cell receptor beta chain was counted ten times or more. Its antigen is unknown. This record belongs to a study of T-cell memory formation after mild COVID-19. Whole-study context: TCR clusters mostly belonged to single donors. Study outcomes and limitations: CD4/CD8 balance characterized clones contracting day 15 to 85, and CD4+ skew characterized later expanders. Contracting CD4+ clones were located mainly in CM and EM, and CD8+ clones in EMRA.

MiXCR was run by TCRdb on the 5' RACE reads, yielding one entry per CDR3 protein. Of roughly 600,000 distinct CDR3 sequences in the sample, roughly 18% were seen once. The CDR3 is 15 residues long. The ends were cut back, 7 bases at V and 5 bases at J, with 17 bases in the middle. The chain employs TRBV12-3 or TRBV12-4 and TRBJ2-2, with a tentative D call TRBD2 (6 bases). The source is an adult woman who had mild COVID-19 (a few samples of this study predate the infection). Cell type and time point are not known. Sequencing was done on a sample of PBMCs or a T cell subset sorted from them (not recorded which). CDR3 residues: CASTFRMRGTGELFF. CDR3 DNA: TGTGCCAGCACCTTTAGGATGCGGGGTACCGGGGAGCTGTTTTTT.